Sequencing of this T cell receptor beta chain was carried out in a study of long-term antiretroviral therapy in people with HIV. One or more pre-ART and two or more post-ART PBMC samples were available from each donor. They ran version v3.0 of the immunoSEQ assay at survey level. A target of roughly 40,000-55,000 T-cell genomes per sample was set for sequencing. Clones were sequenced by immunoSEQ multiplex PCR, and TCRdb holds only the in-frame ones, with some missing. The sample records some 15,000 clones, roughly 91% being singletons. Study-wide results and limits: In the period from the mid-2000s to the late 2010s, blood was collected, possibly under older ART regimens. The repertoire was dominated at all time points by clones expanded before ART.

Concerning this clone: The antigen is undetermined.

This CDR3 is built from 14 residues. V shed 0 bases and J shed 1 base, with 6 bases lying between them. Germline V gives CDR1 MNHEY, CDR2 SVGAGI. Sequences were derived from unsorted PBMCs, sampled 6.9 years after starting antiretroviral therapy. The chain recombines TRBV6-5 with TRBJ1-1; D is unresolved. The TCR sequence derives from a man aged 50 to 59 with HIV. Here the CDR3 DNA reads TGTGCCAGCAGTTACTCGTTCTGGAACACTGAAGCTTTCTTT. Protein: CASSYSFWNTEAFF.